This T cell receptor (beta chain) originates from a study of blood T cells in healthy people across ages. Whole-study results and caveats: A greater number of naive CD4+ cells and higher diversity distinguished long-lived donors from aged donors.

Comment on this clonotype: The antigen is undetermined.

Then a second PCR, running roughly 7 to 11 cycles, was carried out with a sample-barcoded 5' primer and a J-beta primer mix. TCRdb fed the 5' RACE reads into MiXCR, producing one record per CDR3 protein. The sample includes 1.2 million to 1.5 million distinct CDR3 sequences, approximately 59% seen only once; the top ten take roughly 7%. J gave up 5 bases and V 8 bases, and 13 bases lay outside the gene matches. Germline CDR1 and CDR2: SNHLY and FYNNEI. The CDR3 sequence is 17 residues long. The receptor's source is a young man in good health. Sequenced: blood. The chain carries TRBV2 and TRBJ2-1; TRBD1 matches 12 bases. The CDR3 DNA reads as TGTGCCAGCTGGGCGGGACAGGGGGCGCGGGGTCACAATGAGCAGTTCTTC. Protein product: CASWAGQGARGHNEQFF.